This entry lists 31 T cell receptor beta chains sequenced from one sample in a study of vaccination and CD4 T cells after COVID-19. Sequencing of the DNA from cultured CD4+ T cells was carried out with the Oncomine TCR Beta short-read assay. Using its own MiXCR run on the PCR reads, TCRdb lists one record per CDR3 protein. The sample contains some 9,000 distinct CDR3 sequences, approximately 64% of which appear only once. The treatment was: roughly nine-day PBMC culture with coronavirus spike peptide pools or control peptides (ViraFEST assay). Their antigen targets remain unknown. Sequences were obtained from CD4+ T cells from blood, cultured in vitro. Receptors were obtained from a human donor who had recovered from COVID-19.

This rearrangement joins TRBV27 to TRBJ1-6; D call uncertain. Germline values: CDR1 MNHEY, CDR2 SMNVEV (reference sequence). V lost 10 bases and J 5 bases, leaving 18 bases between the germline ends. This CDR3 is 15 amino acids long. The CDR3 sequence: CATPLGFTNNSPLHF. The CDR3 bases are TGTGCCACTCCGCTGGGGTTCACTAATAATTCACCCCTCCACTTT.

This clonotype was found a few times. The chain has TRBV20-1 and TRBJ2-7; D could derive from TRBD1 or TRBD2 (6 bases each). The CDR3 runs to 14 residues. Germline V gene sequence: CDR1 DFQATT, CDR2 SNEGSKA (reference sequence). Trimming took 7 bases from V and 0 from J, leaving 16 bases between them. The chain's CDR3 is CSGITPGASYEQYF. For the CDR3, the DNA is TGCAGTGGAATCACTCCGGGGGCCTCCTACGAGCAGTACTTC.

The chain recombines TRBV10-3 with TRBJ1-3; 10 positions agree with TRBD1. There are 17 residues in the CDR3. V shed 5 bases and J 4 bases; nucleotides not matched to a gene: 11. Germline CDR1 and CDR2: ENHRY and SYGVKD. The CDR3 nucleotides read TGTGCCATCAGTCCAATGGGGACAGGGGCGTCCGGAAACACCATATATTTT. Its translation: CAISPMGTGASGNTIYF.

The CDR3 DNA reads TGTGCCAGCAGTAGAGAAATGGATGGAAACACCATATATTTT. Translation: CASSREMDGNTIYF. The chain recombines TRBV6-1 with TRBJ1-3; D unresolved. The CDR3 spans 14 residues. The germline CDR1 and CDR2 sequences are MNHNS and SASEGT. Trimming took 5 bases from V and 3 from J, leaving 11 bases between them.

The CDR3 loop reads CASRPGTGDEKLFF. Written as DNA, the CDR3 is TGTGCCAGTAGACCCGGGACAGGGGATGAAAAACTGTTTTTT. The chain links TRBV19 to TRBJ1-4, with 10 bases aligning to TRBD1. The CDR3 has 14 residues. From germline, CDR1 is LNHDA and CDR2 SQIVND (reference sequence). With V trimmed by 6 bases and J by 6 bases, 4 bases remained unmatched.

This clonotype was seen a handful of times. The genes are TRBV15 and TRBJ2-7; TRBD1 might be the D (5 bases). This CDR3 is 15 amino acids long. The germline V gene encodes CDR1 LNHNV and CDR2 YYDKDF (reference sequence). The ends were cut back, 5 bases at V and 5 bases at J, with 19 bases in the middle. The DNA of the CDR3 is TGTGCCACCAGCGTATTGACCTTCCAAGGGGACGAGCAGTACTTC. Translated: CATSVLTFQGDEQYF.

The chain couples TRBV20-1 to TRBJ1-1; the D gene is possibly TRBD1 (5 bases). This CDR3 contains 15 residues. Deletions cut 2 bases from V and 1 base from J, with 14 bases between. The germline V gene has CDR1 DFQATT and CDR2 SNEGSKA (reference sequence). The CDR3 sequence is CSARYSGTPNTEAFF. The CDR3 DNA reads TGCAGTGCTAGATACTCCGGGACGCCGAACACTGAAGCTTTCTTT.

This clonotype appeared a few times. The chain couples TRBV20-1 to TRBJ1-6; weak D call: TRBD1 (5 bases). The V end lost 5 bases, the J end lost 7 bases, and 12 bases lay between the germline ends. The CDR3 is made up of 13 amino acids. Germline lookup yields CDR1 DFQATT and CDR2 SNEGSKA (reference sequence). This chain's CDR3 is CSAGGERNSPLHF. For the CDR3, the DNA is TGCAGTGCTGGGGGGGAGAGAAATTCACCCCTCCACTTT.

This chain connects TRBV7-3 to TRBJ2-7; 8 bases are shared with TRBD2. Germline CDR1 and CDR2: SGHTA and FQGTGA. Trimming removed 5 bases from V and 7 bases from J; junction bases left unmatched: 13. The CDR3 runs to 15 residues. The CDR3 protein is CASSPLGEQREEQYF. CDR3 nucleotides: TGTGCCAGCAGCCCCCTGGGAGAGCAGCGGGAGGAGCAGTACTTC.

This clonotype appeared a few times. This sequence joins TRBV20-1 and TRBJ1-2; no firm D call. Germline V gives CDR1 DFQATT, CDR2 SNEGSKA (reference sequence). V was shortened by 0 bases and J by 4 bases, with 9 bases between the two germline ends. The CDR3 length is 13 residues. The CDR3 DNA reads TGCAGTGCTAGAGAGTTACGTGGCTATGGCTACACCTTC. Its translation: CSARELRGYGYTF.

J is TRBJ2-2 and V is TRBV11-2; D is uncertain. Germline CDR1 SGHAT, CDR2 FQNNGV. Trimming cost V 4 bases and J 6 bases, with 9 bases left between them. The CDR3 runs 13 residues. The CDR3 sequence is CASSSLRAGELFF. The DNA of the CDR3 is TGTGCCAGCAGCTCCCTAAGGGCCGGGGAGCTGTTTTTT.

A remark on this clonotype: The junction and the germline gene differ at one end; a read error may be behind it. The CDR3 here is CASSLAPVAKNIQYF. CDR3 coding DNA: TGTGCCAGCAGCCTAGCCCCGGTGGCCAAAAACATTCAGTACTTC. The chain recombines TRBV7-8 with TRBJ2-4; TRBD2 might be the D (5 bases). The germline V gene has CDR1 SGHVS and CDR2 FQNEAQ. The CDR3 length is 15 residues.

The chain is built from TRBV7-6 and TRBJ2-7, with a tentative D call TRBD2 (5 bases). Germline V gene data show CDR1 as SGHVS and CDR2 as FNYEAQ. V gave up 4 bases and J gave up 5 bases, with 18 bases separating them. The CDR3 consists of 15 residues. As DNA, the CDR3 is TGTGCCAGCAGCTCCTGGGGTACTAGTCCGAACGAGCAGTACTTC. It specifies CASSSWGTSPNEQYF.

This chain joins TRBV5-4 and TRBJ2-5, with 13 bases that match TRBD2. V was pared by 4 bases and J by 6 bases, with 9 bases of the junction left unmatched. The CDR3 is 16 amino acids. Germline lookup yields CDR1 SGHNT and CDR2 YYREEE (reference sequence). CDR3 residues: CASSIGLAGALQTQYF. CDR3 coding DNA: TGTGCCAGCAGCATAGGACTAGCGGGAGCCCTACAGACCCAGTACTTC.

This rearrangement joins TRBV12-3 or TRBV12-4 to TRBJ1-5; D not certain. The CDR3 length is 15 residues. With 1 base removed from V and 0 bases from J, the gap between germline ends came to 7 bases. The CDR3 DNA reads TGTGCCAGCAGTTTAGGCCCTTATAGCAATCAGCCCCAGCATTTT. Translation gives CASSLGPYSNQPQHF.

This rearrangement joins TRBV2 to TRBJ1-1; D not certain. CDR1 is SNHLY, CDR2 FYNNEI, per germline. With 0 bases removed from V and 0 bases from J, the gap between germline ends came to 8 bases. The CDR3 extends over 15 amino acids. The chain's CDR3 is CASSEAGGVNTEAFF. The CDR3, as DNA: TGTGCCAGCAGTGAAGCCGGTGGGGTGAACACTGAAGCTTTCTTT.

The J gene is TRBJ1-6, the V gene TRBV6-1; 7 bases agree with TRBD1. The CDR3 sequence is 16 residues long. V trimming: 4 bases; J trimming: 8 bases; junction bases outside the gene matches: 11. CDR1 is MNHNS, CDR2 SASEGT, per germline. CDR3: CASSVIPGQRDSPLHF. The CDR3 DNA reads TGTGCCAGCAGTGTCATTCCGGGACAGCGGGATTCACCCCTCCACTTT.

This rearrangement joins TRBV6-1 to TRBJ2-1; D is possibly TRBD2 (6 bases). The CDR3 totals 13 residues. Germline-derived CDR1 and CDR2 are MNHNS and SASEGT. V was trimmed by 6 bases and J by 2 bases, leaving 8 bases between them. The CDR3 here is CASREGPYNEQFF. Written as DNA, the CDR3 is TGTGCCAGCAGGGAGGGCCCCTACAATGAGCAGTTCTTC.

The chain has TRBV20-1 and TRBJ1-2; 11 nucleotides match TRBD1. Germline loops: CDR1 DFQATT, CDR2 SNEGSKA (reference sequence). The CDR3 has 16 residues. V lost 6 bases, J lost 3 bases, and 12 bases stayed unmatched. This chain's CDR3 is CSATGTGGGLDYGYTF. The CDR3 DNA follows: TGCAGTGCAACCGGGACAGGGGGAGGCTTGGACTATGGCTACACCTTC.

This chain links TRBV19 with TRBJ2-3; 14 bases agree with TRBD2. This CDR3 contains 17 residues. The germline V gene has CDR1 LNHDA and CDR2 SQIVND (reference sequence). The V gene end was trimmed by 5 bases and the J gene end by 0 bases; junction bases not matched to a gene: 4. The DNA for the CDR3 is TGTGCCAGTAGTCGTGGGACTAGCGGGGGTAGCACAGATACGCAGTATTTT. This encodes CASSRGTSGGSTDTQYF.

This clonotype has only a few counts. This chain connects TRBV6-1 to TRBJ1-6; D may be TRBD1 (6 bases). The CDR3 has 15 residues. Trimming stripped 8 bases from V and 4 bases from J, with 15 bases between. CDR1 MNHNS and CDR2 SASEGT come from the germline V gene. As DNA, the CDR3 is TGTGCCAGCCACCCCCGGGGGGCGTATAATTCACCCCTCCACTTT. The encoded protein is CASHPRGAYNSPLHF.

This clonotype occurred a few times. The chain carries TRBV19 and TRBJ1-5; 11 bases line up with TRBD1. CDR1 LNHDA and CDR2 SQIVND come from the germline V gene (reference sequence). With 3 bases clipped from V and 6 bases from J, the junction kept 7 bases outside the gene matches. The CDR3 has 16 amino acids. DNA for the CDR3: TGTGCCAGTAGTATTGAGGACAGGGGGCTCAGTCAGCCCCAGCATTTT. Protein product: CASSIEDRGLSQPQHF.

As DNA, the CDR3 is TGTGCCAGCAGCCCCGGACGGTTTTCCTCCTACGAGCAGTACTTC. It codes for CASSPGRFSSYEQYF. This chain joins TRBV7-2 and TRBJ2-7; D unclear. The CDR3 spans 15 residues. Germline CDR1 SGHTA, CDR2 FQGNSA. Trimming pared 5 bases from V and 0 bases from J, leaving 14 bases between.

The chain recombines TRBV7-9 with TRBJ1-1; 8 bases line up with TRBD1. The germline V gene encodes CDR1 SEHNR and CDR2 FQNEAQ (reference sequence). The ends lost 6 bases at V and 1 base at J; junction bases unmatched: 7. The CDR3 covers 15 residues. This chain's CDR3 is CASRQTTGANTEAFF. The CDR3 DNA reads TGTGCCAGCAGACAGACGACAGGGGCGAACACTGAAGCTTTCTTT.

The V call is TRBV4-1, the J call TRBJ2-5; 11 nucleotides match TRBD2. The CDR3 runs to 19 residues. The junction had 13 bases not matched to a gene; V was cut back by 4 bases and J by 0 bases. Germline values: CDR1 MGHRA, CDR2 YSYEKL. In DNA, the CDR3 is TGCGCCAGCAGCCTTCCTGGTCGGACTAGCGGGCGGGACCAAGAGACCCAGTACTTC. Translation gives CASSLPGRTSGRDQETQYF.

The DNA of the CDR3 is TGTGCCACCGAAAGCGGGGACCAGAAAGAGACCCAGTACTTC. Protein product: CATESGDQKETQYF. The chain has TRBV15 and TRBJ2-7; TRBD2 aligns across 7 bases. Near its end, the DNA agrees better with TRBJ2-5, so the J call may be wrong. The CDR3 has 14 residues. Germline CDR1 LNHNV, CDR2 YYDKDF (reference sequence).

The chain links TRBV4-3 to TRBJ1-4; D perhaps matches TRBD1 (6 bases). Germline V gene data show CDR1 as LGHNA and CDR2 as YSLEER. The V end lost 3 bases, the J end lost 4 bases, and 6 bases lay between the germline ends. This CDR3 is built from 13 residues. This CDR3 reads CASSQDSNEKLFF. CDR3 DNA sequence: TGCGCCAGCAGCCAGGACAGTAATGAAAAACTGTTTTTT.

This clonotype was detected a few times. This chain uses TRBV14 with TRBJ1-2; 8 positions agree with TRBD1. This CDR3 has 14 amino acids. Per germline, CDR1 SGHDN and CDR2 FVKESK. Trimming cost V 3 bases and J 6 bases; bases outside gene matches: 6. Written as DNA, the CDR3 is TGTGCCAGCAGCCACGACAGGGGAGTCCATGGCTACACCTTC. Protein: CASSHDRGVHGYTF.

V is TRBV7-9 and J is TRBJ2-1; TRBD2 agrees at 7 bases. The ends lost 5 bases at V and 4 bases at J; junction bases unmatched: 8. The CDR3 runs 15 residues. Germline V lookup: CDR1 SEHNR, CDR2 FQNEAQ (reference sequence). The CDR3 nucleotides are TGTGCCAGCAGCCACCGAATAGCGGGTTACAATGAGCAGTTCTTC. Its translation: CASSHRIAGYNEQFF.

Only a few counts were recorded for this clonotype. The rearrangement uses TRBV20-1 and TRBJ1-2; a possible D gene is TRBD1 (6 bases). Trimming left V 6 bases short and J 4 bases short, with 18 bases between. Germline lookup yields CDR1 DFQATT and CDR2 SNEGSKA (reference sequence). This CDR3 is 14 amino acids long. The CDR3 spells CSARQATLAYGYTF. CDR3 bases: TGCAGTGCCAGACAGGCAACGCTGGCCTATGGCTACACCTTC.

V is TRBV21-1 and J is TRBJ2-2; TRBD1 is the table's D call, not checked against the DNA. TRBV21-1 is deemed a pseudogene. The CDR3 extends over 13 amino acids. CDR3 in amino acids: CASKGGQVGELFF. The CDR3 DNA reads TGTGCCAGCAAAGGGGGGCAGGTCGGGGAGCTGTTTTTT.